This TCR beta chain was obtained from a study of read filtering for tumor transcriptome and immune sequencing. Study results and limitations: IR-seq captured clonotypes deeper and more reliably than RNA-seq.

From around 0.4 ug of RNA, a library with molecular barcoded alpha/delta and beta/gamma adaptors was made. MiXCR, run by TCRdb on the reads, gives a single entry per CDR3 protein. The sample lists 35,000 to 40,000 distinct CDR3 sequences, 14% occurring once. For this clonotype: Its antigen is currently unknown. A much larger clone lies a single base off, so this may be a read error.

Germline assignment: CDR1 SGHTA and CDR2 FQGNSA. This CDR3 comprises 13 residues. Bone marrow was sampled from every patient at the time of active disease. The clonotype comes from a donor older than 35 with multiple myeloma. Sample: a population of CD138-negative cells sorted from bone marrow. The V gene is TRBV7-2, the J gene TRBJ1-2; D gene ambiguous. CDR3 bases: TGTGCCAGCAGCTTAGCCACACAGACCGGCTACGCCTTC. It codes for CASSLATQTGYAF.